Shown below are 27 T cell receptor beta chains from a single sample sequenced in a study of blood T cell repertoires in COVID-19. Profiled with immunoSEQ multiplex PCR; TCRdb holds only in-frame clones, not every one. The sample has about 190,000 clones; roughly four fifths are singletons. The source material was peripheral blood. The receptor source for this set is an older woman with active or convalescent COVID-19.

The gene calls are TRBV29-1 and TRBJ1-2; D is unresolved. The V end was cut by 4 bases, the J end by 5 bases, with 11 bases between. Germline assignment: CDR1 SQVTM and CDR2 ANQGSEA. The CDR3 contains 12 residues. CDR3 residues: CSVGQDFYGYTF. The CDR3 DNA is TGCAGCGTTGGGCAGGACTTTTATGGCTACACCTTC.

V gene TRBV10-1 combines with J gene TRBJ2-1; no clear D. Germline CDR1 reads WNHNN; CDR2 reads SYGVQD (reference sequence). The CDR3 has 14 residues. V dropped 8 bases and J dropped 7 bases, with 18 bases sitting between them. DNA for the CDR3: TGCGCCAGCCCGGGTAACTCGGCCCGTAATGAGCAGTTCTTC. Translated, it gives CASPGNSARNEQFF.

The CDR3 DNA sequence: TGTGCCACCAGCGCTACCGGGGGGCGGGCCGGGGAGCTGTTTTTT. Translated: CATSATGGRAGELFF. The rearrangement links TRBV24-1 to TRBJ2-2; D might be TRBD2 (7 bases). Between the trimmed V and J ends, which lost 7 bases and 6 bases, there was a span of 17 bases. Germline CDR1 is KGHDR and CDR2 is SFDVKD. The CDR3 is 15 amino acids.

The gene calls are TRBV2 and TRBJ1-2, with D perhaps matching TRBD1 (5 bases). In germline, CDR1 is SNHLY, CDR2 FYNNEI. The CDR3 extends over 15 amino acids. The ends were cut back, 5 bases at V and 4 bases at J, with 17 bases in the middle. The CDR3 DNA sequence: TGTGCCAGCAGTCATTCAGGGTCTTCGGGCTATGGCTACACCTTC. It translates to CASSHSGSSGYGYTF.

The CDR3 sequence: CASSLRAGTSGIMSSYEQYF. CDR3 nucleotides: TGCGCCAGCAGCTTGAGAGCCGGGACTAGCGGTATCATGAGCTCCTACGAGCAGTACTTC. The gene calls are TRBV5-1 and TRBJ2-7; 11 nucleotides match TRBD2. This CDR3 has 20 residues. From germline, CDR1 is SGHRS and CDR2 YFSETQ. V was clipped by 1 base and J by 0 bases; unmatched bases: 15.

The rearrangement joins TRBV6-6 to TRBJ2-1; maybe TRBD2 (6 bases). Trimming stripped 0 bases from V and 6 bases from J, with 15 bases between. The CDR3 runs to 16 residues. Germline V gene sequence: CDR1 MNHNY, CDR2 SVGAGI (reference sequence). In DNA form, the CDR3 reads TGTGCCAGCAGTTACTCATCGGGACTCCTCCTCAATGAGCAGTTCTTC. It encodes CASSYSSGLLLNEQFF.

This sequence joins TRBV25-1 and TRBJ2-5, with 8 nucleotides matching TRBD1. The V gene's germline CDR1 is MGHDK and CDR2 SYGVNS. Losses at the gene ends were 8 bases for V and 2 bases for J; bases not matched to a gene: 13. CDR3 size: 16 residues. CDR3 sequence reads: CASGTHLDRGQETQYF. The CDR3 DNA follows: TGTGCCAGCGGAACGCACCTCGACAGGGGTCAAGAGACCCAGTACTTC.

The rearrangement joins TRBV3-1 (or the pseudogene TRBV3-2) to TRBJ2-1; 12 bases are a match to TRBD2. V lost 0 bases and J lost 5; bases outside the gene matches: 11. Germline V gene lookup returns CDR1 LGHDT and CDR2 YNNKEL (reference sequence). The CDR3 extends over 19 amino acids. CDR3 coding DNA: TGTGCCAGCAGCCAAGAAGGGGCTAGCGGGAGGGCCCCACACAATGAGCAGTTCTTC. Encoded protein: CASSQEGASGRAPHNEQFF.

The chain has TRBV7-2 and TRBJ2-5; 11 nucleotides line up with TRBD2. This CDR3 is built from 18 residues. Trimming removed 1 base from V and 4 bases from J; junction bases left unmatched: 11. Germline assignment: CDR1 SGHTA and CDR2 FQGNSA. The CDR3, as DNA: TGTGCCAGCAGCTTAGGGGCAGGGGTAGCGGGAGGGGGAGAGACCCAGTACTTC. It encodes CASSLGAGVAGGGETQYF.

The chain employs TRBV6-5 and TRBJ2-1; 11 bases fit TRBD2. Trimming took 0 bases from V and 7 from J; bases not matched to a gene: 5. The CDR3 runs 16 residues. Germline V gene sequence: CDR1 MNHEY, CDR2 SVGAGI. CDR3 nucleotide sequence: TGTGCCAGCAGTTACTCGAGGCTAGCGGGAGGAAATGAGCAGTTCTTC. Encoded protein: CASSYSRLAGGNEQFF.

The chain uses TRBV18 and TRBJ2-1, with D maybe TRBD2 (6 bases). The CDR3 length is 15 residues. Germline V gene sequence: CDR1 KGHSH, CDR2 LQKENI. Trimming took 4 bases from V and 8 from J, leaving 18 bases between them. CDR3 nucleotide sequence: TGTGCCAGCTCACGTGGGACCTGGGGGGAAGATGAGCAGTTCTTC. Its protein product is CASSRGTWGEDEQFF.

CDR3 sequence reads: CASRFRGNTGELFF. The DNA of the CDR3 is TGTGCAAGTCGCTTCAGGGGGAACACCGGGGAGCTGTTTTTT. This rearrangement joins TRBV12-2 to TRBJ2-2; the table's D call TRBD1 went unverified against the DNA. TRBV12-2 is classified as a pseudogene. This CDR3 has 14 amino acids.

This sequence joins TRBV19 and TRBJ2-5; 10 positions agree with TRBD2. The CDR3 has 15 residues. V lost 3 bases and J lost 4; bases outside the gene matches: 5. In germline, CDR1 is LNHDA, CDR2 SQIVND (reference sequence). CDR3 sequence (DNA): TGTGCCAGTAGTATCGCTAGCGGGAGAAGAGAGACCCAGTACTTC. This sequence encodes CASSIASGRRETQYF. Together with reference TRBV19 and TRBJ2-5, the CDR3 gives the full variable domain: DGGITQSPKYLFRKEGQNVTLSCEQNLNHDAMYWYRQDPGQGLRLIYYSQIVNDFQKGDIAEGYSVSREKKESFPLTVTSAQKNPTAFYLCASSIASGRRETQYFGPGTRLLVL.

The chain is built from TRBV5-1 and TRBJ2-2; TRBD1 is a possible D gene (5 bases). Trimming removed 5 bases at V and 1 base at J, with 9 bases between. From germline, CDR1 is SGHRS and CDR2 YFSETQ. CDR3 size: 14 residues. Here the CDR3 reads CASSYDRNTGELFF. CDR3 in DNA: TGCGCCAGCAGTTACGACAGGAACACCGGGGAGCTGTTTTTT. The full variable domain, rest sourced from reference TRBV5-1 and TRBJ2-2, is KAGVTQTPRYLIKTRGQQVTLSCSPISGHRSVSWYQQTPGQGLQFLFEYFSETQRNKGNFPGRFSGRQFSNSRSEMNVSTLELGDSALYLCASSYDRNTGELFFGEGSRLTVL.

This chain links TRBV5-1 with TRBJ1-2; D not certain. Looked up from germline, CDR1 is SGHRS and CDR2 is YFSETQ. This CDR3 has 12 residues. V was clipped by 0 bases and J by 5 bases, with 5 bases between them. CDR3 sequence (DNA): TGCGCCAGCAGCTTGGACGGGTATGGCTACACCTTC. It specifies CASSLDGYGYTF.

The CDR3 nucleotides are TGTGCCAGCAGTGGGGCGAACTTTGGGACCCAGTACTTC. Translated, it gives CASSGANFGTQYF. The J gene is TRBJ2-5, the V gene TRBV2; no clear D gene. Germline-derived CDR1 and CDR2 are SNHLY and FYNNEI. The V gene lost 4 bases and the J gene lost 7 bases, with 13 bases spanning the gap. The CDR3 is made up of 13 amino acids.

This clone was seen a few times. The chain links TRBV5-6 to TRBJ2-7, with D perhaps matching TRBD1 (6 bases). The CDR3 is made up of 13 amino acids. V was pared by 4 bases and J by 2 bases, with 10 bases between. The V gene's germline CDR1 is SGHDT and CDR2 YYEEEE. DNA of the CDR3: TGTGCCAGCAGCCGCAGGGGCCCCTACGAGCAGTACTTC. Its protein product is CASSRRGPYEQYF.

This clone was found once. The chain uses TRBV27 and TRBJ1-4; 10 bases align to TRBD1. The germline gives CDR1 MNHEY, CDR2 SMNVEV (reference sequence). The junction had 9 bases not matched to a gene; V was cut back by 4 bases and J by 7 bases. CDR3 length equals 16 residues. CDR3 DNA: TGTGCCAGCAGTTCCCTCCGACAGGGGGCGGGTGAAAAACTGTTTTTT. Translated, it gives CASSSLRQGAGEKLFF.

The rearrangement links TRBV5-1 to TRBJ2-3, with D unclear. Trimming cost V 5 bases and J 6 bases, with 13 bases left between them. The germline V gene encodes CDR1 SGHRS and CDR2 YFSETQ. The CDR3 sequence is 13 residues long. CDR3 sequence (DNA): TGCGCCAGCAGTCTGGTCGGTTACGATACGCAGTATTTT. As protein: CASSLVGYDTQYF.

This chain joins TRBV4-2 and TRBJ2-5, with D perhaps matching TRBD2 (5 bases). The CDR3 loop spans 18 amino acids. With 4 bases removed from V and 1 base from J, the gap between germline ends came to 22 bases. Germline lookup yields CDR1 LGHNA and CDR2 YNFKEQ. The CDR3 DNA follows: TGTGCCAGCAGCCTTCAGAAAGGAGGAGCGCTAGCCCAAGAGACCCAGTACTTC. This sequence encodes CASSLQKGGALAQETQYF.

The chain uses TRBV29-1 and TRBJ1-1; 7 bases align to TRBD1. The CDR3 extends over 12 amino acids. Losses at the gene ends were 6 bases for V and 5 bases for J; bases not matched to a gene: 6. Germline lookup yields CDR1 SQVTM and CDR2 ANQGSEA. CDR3 DNA sequence: TGCAGCGTCGGAGGGGGCTGGACTGAAGCTTTCTTT. The encoded protein is CSVGGGWTEAFF.

This clone was counted a single time. The chain combines TRBV5-1 with TRBJ2-7; possible D gene TRBD1, 5 bases. This CDR3 comprises 14 residues. V shed 3 bases and J shed 4 bases, with 14 bases lying between them. In germline, CDR1 is SGHRS, CDR2 YFSETQ. The CDR3 loop reads CASSSGQPPYEQYF. CDR3 DNA: TGCGCCAGCAGCTCCGGACAACCCCCGTACGAGCAGTACTTC.

The rearrangement joins TRBV5-1 to TRBJ2-7; tentatively, D is TRBD2 (6 bases). This CDR3 region has 14 residues. V was trimmed by 6 bases and J by 5 bases, leaving 18 bases between them. Germline loops: CDR1 SGHRS, CDR2 YFSETQ. CDR3 sequence (DNA): TGCGCCAGCAACCAGTGGGATAGGAGGGACGAGCAGTACTTC. Protein sequence: CASNQWDRRDEQYF. Looking up the rest from reference TRBV5-1 and TRBJ2-7 gives the full variable domain: KAGVTQTPRYLIKTRGQQVTLSCSPISGHRSVSWYQQTPGQGLQFLFEYFSETQRNKGNFPGRFSGRQFSNSRSEMNVSTLELGDSALYLCASNQWDRRDEQYFGPGTRLTVT.

This clone was seen a single time. The CDR3 loop reads CASSQTTSGRLPYEQYF. The CDR3 region has the DNA TGCGCCAGCAGCCAAACAACTAGCGGGAGGCTCCCCTACGAGCAGTACTTC. The chain joins TRBV4-1 to TRBJ2-7, with 12 bases that match TRBD2. The CDR3 is 17 amino acids. CDR1 is MGHRA, CDR2 YSYEKL, per germline. V lost 2 bases to trimming and J lost 2 bases; unmatched junction nucleotides: 7.

This clone has a handful of counts. This chain uses TRBV28 with TRBJ1-2; the D is unclear. The germline V and J ends were trimmed by 2 bases and 4 bases, with 8 bases remaining between them. CDR3 length: 13 amino acids. Germline loops: CDR1 MDHEN, CDR2 SYDVKM. The CDR3 DNA is TGTGCCAGCAGTTTAATGGCAGGCTATGGCTACACCTTC. Residues: CASSLMAGYGYTF.

CDR3 coding DNA: TGTGCCAGCAGCCCGGTACCACGACAGGGGGTGTCTGAAGCTTTCTTT. Translating it yields CASSPVPRQGVSEAFF. The J gene is TRBJ1-1, the V gene TRBV7-6; the match to TRBD1 covers 9 bases. The CDR3 is made up of 16 amino acids. With V trimmed by 5 bases and J by 6 bases, 13 bases remained unmatched. Germline values: CDR1 SGHVS, CDR2 FNYEAQ.

This chain uses TRBV11-2 with TRBJ2-7; a possible D gene is TRBD2 (5 bases). The V gene's germline CDR1 is SGHAT and CDR2 FQNNGV. V was clipped by 7 bases and J by 5 bases, with 18 bases between them. This CDR3 comprises 14 residues. The CDR3 DNA reads as TGTGCCAGCACTTCACTAGGGCACCCCGACGAGCAGTACTTC. It specifies CASTSLGHPDEQYF.